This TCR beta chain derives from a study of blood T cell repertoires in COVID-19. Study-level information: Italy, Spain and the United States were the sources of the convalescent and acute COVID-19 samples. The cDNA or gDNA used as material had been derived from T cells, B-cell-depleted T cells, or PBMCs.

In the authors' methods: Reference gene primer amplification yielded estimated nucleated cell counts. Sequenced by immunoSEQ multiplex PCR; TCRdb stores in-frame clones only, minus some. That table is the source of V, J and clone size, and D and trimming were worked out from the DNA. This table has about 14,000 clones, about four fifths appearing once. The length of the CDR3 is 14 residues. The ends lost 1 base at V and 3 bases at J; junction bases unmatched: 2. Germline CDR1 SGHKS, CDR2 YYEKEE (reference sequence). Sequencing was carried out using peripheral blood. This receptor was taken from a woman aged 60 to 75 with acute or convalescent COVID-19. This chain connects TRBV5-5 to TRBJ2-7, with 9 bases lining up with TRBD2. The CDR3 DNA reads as TGTGCCAGCAGCTTGTCACTAGCGGGCTACGAGCAGTACTTC. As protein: CASSLSLAGYEQYF.